This T cell receptor (beta chain) was captured by sequencing in a study of shared clonotypes between healthy human individuals. Produced via immunoSEQ multiplex PCR; TCRdb's table is partial and in-frame only. The table has about 330,000 clones, around 74% seen once. CDR1 MNHEY and CDR2 SVGAGI come from the germline V gene. The length of the CDR3 is 16 residues. Trimming took 4 bases from V and 3 from J, leaving 19 bases between them. The source of this sequence is a man aged 25 to 45 in good health. What was sequenced was memory CD4+ T cells sorted from blood. Subset here: CD45RA-negative fraction. The chain employs TRBV6-5 and TRBJ2-7, with D possibly matching TRBD2 (5 bases). The CDR3 region is CASSSLSGGDIYEQYF. Written as DNA, the CDR3 is TGTGCCAGCAGTTCATTAAGTGGAGGAGACATCTACGAGCAGTACTTC.